These 5 T cell receptor beta chains were all obtained from the same sample, sequenced in a study of blood T cell repertoires in COVID-19. The protocol was immunoSEQ multiplex PCR, while the TCRdb copy is restricted to in-frame clones and leaves out a portion. Of fewer than 80,000 clones in the sample, under 90% were seen once. The specimen was peripheral blood. These receptors were collected from a man aged 50-59 years with COVID-19, enrolled during active disease.

The chain carries TRBV2 and TRBJ2-7; possibly TRBD1 for D (6 bases). The CDR3 is made up of 15 amino acids. Germline CDR1 reads SNHLY; CDR2 reads FYNNEI. The V gene lost 3 bases and the J gene lost 2 bases, with 14 bases spanning the gap. This chain's CDR3 is CASSETDSVTYEQYF. The CDR3 bases are TGTGCCAGCAGTGAGACGGACAGCGTGACCTACGAGCAGTACTTC.

This rearrangement joins TRBV20-1 to TRBJ2-7, with 10 bases fitting TRBD1. This CDR3 is built from 15 residues. V shed 3 bases and J 6 bases; nucleotides not matched to a gene: 11. Germline V lookup: CDR1 DFQATT, CDR2 SNEGSKA (reference sequence). CDR3 amino acids: CSASAGTGVSGEQYF. DNA for the CDR3: TGCAGTGCTAGTGCCGGGACAGGGGTATCTGGCGAGCAGTACTTC.

This chain links TRBV7-9 with TRBJ2-3; unclear D gene. Trimming shortened V by 2 bases and J by 1 base, and 13 bases separated the two germline ends. Germline loops: CDR1 SEHNR, CDR2 FQNEAQ (reference sequence). The CDR3 is 16 amino acids. DNA of the CDR3: TGTGCCAGCAGCTTAATGGTCACACACCGCACAGATACGCAGTATTTT. Translated, it gives CASSLMVTHRTDTQYF.

In nucleotides, the CDR3 is TGTGCCAGCAGCCACTGGGGGACTAGCGGAGACACCGGGGAGCTGTTTTTT. Encoded protein: CASSHWGTSGDTGELFF. This chain links TRBV3-1 (or the pseudogene TRBV3-2) with TRBJ2-2; 11 bases agree with TRBD2. Germline V lookup: CDR1 LGHDT, CDR2 YNNKEL (reference sequence). J lost 3 bases, V lost 3 bases, and 6 bases had no gene match. The CDR3 contains 17 residues.

The genes are TRBV7-9 and TRBJ1-1, with D possibly TRBD1 on 5 matching bases. The CDR3 contains 14 residues. Germline V gene sequence: CDR1 SEHNR, CDR2 FQNEAQ (reference sequence). Trimming pared 5 bases from V and 5 bases from J, leaving 15 bases between. The CDR3, as DNA: TGTGCCAGCAGCCCCCGGGGGGTAGGGACTGAAGCTTTCTTT. As protein: CASSPRGVGTEAFF. The variable domain in full, completed from reference TRBV7-9 and TRBJ1-1, reads DTGVSQNPRHKITKRGQNVTFRCDPISEHNRLYWYRQTLGQGPEFLTYFQNEAQLEKSRLLSDRFSAERPKGSFSTLEIQRTEQGDSAMYLCASSPRGVGTEAFFGQGTRLTVV.